This T cell receptor beta chain was recovered during a study of blood T cell repertoires in COVID-19 (dated by TCRdb to 2020 to 2021). Notes on the research overall: Collaborator samples came from the United States, Italy and Spain and covered acute and convalescent phases of COVID-19. The material from the prospective study consisted of cDNA or gDNA derived from T cells, B-cell-depleted T cells, or PBMCs. Deeply sampled blood TCRbeta repertoires from subjects exposed to, actively infected with, or recovered from COVID-19 were included in the dataset. The repertoires were made available in a free public database intended to serve as a resource for research on the immune response to SARS-CoV-2. The samples were drawn from two sources: the first 160 participants of the ongoing ImmuneRACE study, and 1,254 subjects contributed by 6 global collaborators. Sample metadata almost always included a de-identified subject ID, COVID-19 status, age in years and sex. Where available, HLA class I and class II types were taken from metadata supplied by the sample provider and were not determined by assay-based typing.

From V the trimming removes 4 bases and from J it removes 1 base, while the gene matches leave 1 base of the junction unaccounted for. CDR1 and CDR2 were assigned from the germline V gene (reference sequence) as WNHNN and SYGVQD. Measured from the cysteine to the phenylalanine, the CDR3 is 14 residues long. Only CDR3 DNA remains: 42 bases, in frame from the first base. A word on this clone: Its antigen has not been determined. Per-nucleotide qualities are absent, and no much larger clonotype sits a single base away.

The research as a whole found: The quantity of clinical and demographic metadata differed by source and by participant and was supplied without curation.

At one collaborating source in Seattle, patients were enrolled during active infection and were followed longitudinally through the course of disease. The collaborating institutions used their own protocols to collect whole blood in K2EDTA tubes. For TCRbeta analysis, collaborators shipped samples as frozen whole blood, isolated PBMCs, or DNA extracted from either of those sample types. TCRbeta CDR3 regions were amplified from genomic DNA by means of the immunoSEQ Assay, a bias-controlled multiplex PCR. In the authors' own workflow: Within the assay, amplification of reference gene primers was used to estimate how many nucleated cells each sample contained. Sequence reads were collapsed and filtered to measure the absolute abundance of every unique TCRbeta CDR3 rearrangement. For each sample, productive Simpson clonality was calculated as the square root of Simpson's diversity index across productive rearrangements. Not all clones reach the TCRdb copy of this immuneACCESS table, which keeps in-frame sequences only. Checked studies attribute under half of the gap to unresolved V genes and leave the rest unexplained. That table is the source of V, J and clone size, and D and trimming were worked out from the DNA. The sample table records around 300,000 clones; roughly nine tenths of these occur just once. Clones ranked in the top ten supply about 2% of the sample.

Material for sequencing was peripheral blood. This TCR was sampled from a woman under 40 with COVID-19, enrolled during active disease. The chain was built from TRBV10-1 and TRBJ2-1, and 7 junction bases match TRBD2. The CDR3 protein: CASSVGGSYNEQFF. The DNA is TGCGCCAGCAGTGTGGGAGGGTCCTACAATGAGCAGTTCTTC.